The rows below give T cell receptor beta chains drawn from one sample of a study of PD-1 blockade in mismatch repair-deficient tumors. The assay was immunoSEQ multiplex PCR, and TCRdb's table has in-frame clones only and misses some. The data contain 30,000 to 45,000 clones, approximately 83% of them singletons. The sequenced sample was PBMCs, obtained roughly 40 weeks after starting pembrolizumab. Receptors were obtained from an adult with mismatch repair-deficient cancer. Each CDR3 is given with its conserved first and last residue.

CDR3 | J | V
CATAERTGREKLFF | TRBJ1-4 | TRBV19
CASSIRAGGNYNEQFF | TRBJ2-1 | TRBV19
CASSLVGGRASEQYF | TRBJ2-7 | TRBV7-8
CASSPRTSGSRNEQFF | TRBJ2-1 | TRBV11-2
CASKGTGTSGRIEQFF | TRBJ2-1 | TRBV19
CASSRDRSGNTIYF | TRBJ1-3 | TRBV13
CASMGTSTDTQYF | TRBJ2-3 | TRBV2
CASSLPGQPQETQYF | TRBJ2-5 | TRBV5-1
CARATGDIYEQYF | TRBJ2-7 | TRBV6-4
CASSLVKVGGGTEAFF | TRBJ1-1 | TRBV5-1
CASSPLVSYNEQFF | TRBJ2-1 | TRBV18
CASSTGQGRQPQHF | TRBJ1-5 | TRBV5-8